Listed here are 24 T cell receptor beta chains from one sample, sequenced in a study of T cells in Graves' hyperthyroidism and ophthalmopathy. TCR beta CDR3 regions were amplified from RNA transcripts. The study used the HTBI primer set for a first-round RT-PCR of the TCR CDR3. Via MiXCR, TCRdb re-called the multiplex PCR reads, giving one row per CDR3 protein. The sample includes approximately 590,000 distinct CDR3 sequences, about a sixth of them seen just once. The sequenced sample consisted of blood. These receptors originate from a woman in her twenties or thirties with Graves' hyperthyroidism.

This clonotype was observed at least ten times. This chain connects TRBV3-1 to TRBJ2-1; TRBD2 matches at 11 bases. J lost 7 bases, V lost 0 bases, and 5 bases had no gene match. From germline, CDR1 is LGHDT and CDR2 YNNKEL (reference sequence). The CDR3 loop spans 16 amino acids. CDR3 DNA: TGTGCCAGCAGCCAAGATCTAACTAGCGGGGGAAATGAGCAGTTCTTC. The encoded protein is CASSQDLTSGGNEQFF.

The chain employs TRBV7-9 and TRBJ2-3; 12 positions match TRBD2. Trimming at V came to 5 bases and at J to 2 bases, leaving 5 bases not matched to a gene. The CDR3 runs 16 residues. In germline, CDR1 is SEHNR, CDR2 FQNEAQ (reference sequence). For the CDR3, the DNA is TGTGCCAGCAGCAAACTAGCGGGAGGTTACACAGATACGCAGTATTTT. Amino acids: CASSKLAGGYTDTQYF.

The J gene is TRBJ2-1, the V gene TRBV29-1, with 14 bases fitting TRBD2. Germline lookup yields CDR1 SQVTM and CDR2 ANQGSEA. The CDR3 length is 16 residues. The V and J ends lost 2 bases and 7 bases, in that order; junction bases with no gene match: 7. The CDR3 region is CSVETGLAGVGNEQFF. CDR3 DNA sequence: TGCAGCGTTGAAACGGGACTAGCGGGAGTGGGTAATGAGCAGTTCTTC.

The table lists this clonotype with many counts. J is TRBJ2-2 and V is TRBV2, with D possibly matching TRBD1 (5 bases). V lost 1 base to trimming and J lost 4 bases, with 13 bases between them. The CDR3 is 16 amino acids. Germline V lookup: CDR1 SNHLY, CDR2 FYNNEI. The CDR3 DNA is TGTGCCAGCAGTGAAGTATCCAGGGTGGGCACCGGGGAGCTGTTTTTT. This sequence encodes CASSEVSRVGTGELFF.

The rearrangement joins TRBV5-8 to TRBJ2-5; 7 bases match TRBD2. In germline, CDR1 is SGHTS, CDR2 YDEGEE. The CDR3 sequence is 15 residues long. The J segment lost 2 bases and the V segment lost 2 bases, leaving 6 bases of the junction unmatched. Written as DNA, the CDR3 is TGTGCCAGCAGCTTACCCCCGGGGGGTCAAGAGACCCAGTACTTC. This codes for CASSLPPGGQETQYF.

This clonotype came up many times. This rearrangement joins TRBV7-2 to TRBJ2-3; D may be TRBD1 (6 bases). Germline-derived CDR1 and CDR2 are SGHTA and FQGNSA. The CDR3 contains 14 residues. Trimming stripped 6 bases from V and 4 bases from J, with 14 bases between. The CDR3 nucleotides are TGTGCCAGCAGTAATCTCAGGGGTTCAGATACGCAGTATTTT. This gives the protein CASSNLRGSDTQYF.

This clonotype was seen a handful of times. The chain joins TRBV20-1 to TRBJ2-7; 9 positions match TRBD2. With V trimmed by 1 base and J by 0 bases, 4 bases remained unmatched. Per the germline V gene, CDR1 is DFQATT and CDR2 is SNEGSKA (reference sequence). The CDR3 extends over 15 amino acids. CDR3 loop: CSARGGRGLSYEQYF. The CDR3 DNA reads TGCAGTGCTAGAGGCGGGAGGGGGCTCTCCTACGAGCAGTACTTC.

With respect to this clonotype: A clone one base away is much larger, so this may be a read error. The chain employs TRBV24-1 and TRBJ2-5, with TRBD1 matching over 7 bases. The CDR3 runs to 15 residues. The trim removed 6 bases at V and 5 bases at J, leaving 11 bases unmatched. Germline lookup yields CDR1 KGHDR and CDR2 SFDVKD. CDR3 in amino acids: CATSIPGTVSETQYF. In DNA form, the CDR3 reads TGTGCCACCAGTATCCCCGGGACAGTCTCCGAGACCCAGTACTTC.

This clonotype occurred many times. The chain employs TRBV20-1 and TRBJ2-1; the match to TRBD2 covers 7 bases. V lost 0 bases, J lost 4 bases, and 6 bases stayed unmatched. CDR3 length: 15 amino acids. The germline V gene has CDR1 DFQATT and CDR2 SNEGSKA (reference sequence). CDR3 amino acids: CSARDGEGVYNEQFF. CDR3 DNA sequence: TGCAGTGCTAGAGATGGGGAGGGAGTATACAATGAGCAGTTCTTC.

In its sample, this clonotype was seen many times. The chain uses TRBV11-2 and TRBJ2-1; possibly TRBD2 for D (5 bases). The length of the CDR3 is 14 residues. Trimming shortened V by 4 bases and J by 2 bases, and 9 bases separated the two germline ends. The germline CDR1 and CDR2 sequences are SGHAT and FQNNGV. CDR3 nucleotide sequence: TGTGCCAGCAGCTCGGGGTCAGCCTACAATGAGCAGTTCTTC. Amino acid sequence: CASSSGSAYNEQFF. Based on the CDR3 plus reference TRBV11-2 and TRBJ2-1, the full variable domain is EAGVAQSPRYKIIEKRQSVAFWCNPISGHATLYWYQQILGQGPKLLIQFQNNGVVDDSQLPKDRFSAERLKGVDSTLKIQPAKLEDSAVYLCASSSGSAYNEQFFGPGTRLTVL.

This clonotype was detected a few times. The genes are TRBV20-1 and TRBJ1-2; D possibly corresponds to TRBD1 (6 bases). This CDR3 is built from 14 residues. V was pared by 3 bases and J by 2 bases, with 13 bases between. The germline CDR1 and CDR2 sequences are DFQATT and SNEGSKA (reference sequence). The CDR3 DNA reads TGCAGTGCTAGTCGCGGGGGCGAAAACTATGGCTACACCTTC. It translates to CSASRGGENYGYTF.

This clonotype was detected a few times. The V call is TRBV5-1, the J call TRBJ2-3, with unresolved D. The V end was cut by 1 base, the J end by 5 bases, with 8 bases between. CDR1 and CDR2 from the germline V gene are SGHRS and YFSETQ. This CDR3 has 13 amino acids. CDR3 region: CASSLRSGDTQYF. The CDR3 bases are TGCGCCAGCAGCTTGCGGAGTGGAGATACGCAGTATTTT.

This clonotype was found a few times. The CDR3 here is CASSAQGGRLDNSPLHF. CDR3 DNA sequence: TGTGCCAGCAGCGCTCAGGGGGGCCGTCTGGATAATTCACCCCTCCACTTT. J is TRBJ1-6 and V is TRBV7-9; 7 bases match TRBD1. Germline V gene lookup returns CDR1 SEHNR and CDR2 FQNEAQ (reference sequence). The CDR3 spans 17 residues. Trimming at V came to 5 bases and at J to 5 bases, leaving 12 bases not matched to a gene.

This clonotype was recorded at least ten times. The genes are TRBV27 and TRBJ2-1; D not certain. Germline V gene sequence: CDR1 MNHEY, CDR2 SMNVEV (reference sequence). The CDR3 loop spans 15 amino acids. Trimming shortened V by 2 bases and J by 3 bases, and 11 bases separated the two germline ends. The CDR3 nucleotides read TGTGCCAGCAGTTTACGGCAGGTAATCTACAATGAGCAGTTCTTC. Amino acids: CASSLRQVIYNEQFF.

This clonotype was found many times. The chain couples TRBV20-1 to TRBJ2-7; D is possibly TRBD1 or TRBD2 (5 bases each). The CDR3 spans 12 residues. CDR1 is DFQATT and CDR2 is SNEGSKA in the germline V gene (reference sequence). V was cut by 6 bases and J by 3 bases, with 12 bases left in between. The CDR3 sequence: CSAPRDRYEQYF. DNA of the CDR3: TGCAGTGCCCCAAGGGACCGCTACGAGCAGTACTTC.

As for this clonotype: A much larger clone sits a single nucleotide away, making a read error possible. This chain links TRBV10-3 with TRBJ2-6; 12 bases agree with TRBD1. CDR3 size: 17 residues. The V gene's germline CDR1 is ENHRY and CDR2 SYGVKD. Written as DNA, the CDR3 is TGTGCCATCGCCTTTGGGACAGGGGGCGCTGGGGCCAGCGTCCTGACTTTC. Translating gives CAIAFGTGGAGASVLTF.

This clonotype came up many times. This chain uses TRBV28 with TRBJ1-5; D is ambiguous. CDR1 and CDR2 from the germline V gene are MDHEN and SYDVKM. This CDR3 is built from 14 residues. V lost 7 bases and J 3 bases, leaving 13 bases between the germline ends. This chain's CDR3 is CASTPGRINQPQHF. As DNA, the CDR3 is TGTGCCAGCACCCCCGGGCGGATCAATCAGCCCCAGCATTTT.

In its sample, this clonotype was seen many times. V and J are TRBV29-1 and TRBJ1-2; D remains ambiguous. CDR3 length equals 12 residues. Looked up from germline, CDR1 is SQVTM and CDR2 is ANQGSEA. V lost 7 bases to trimming and J lost 5 bases, with 14 bases between them. The DNA for the CDR3 is TGCAGCGCCCCCCCCAGTTTTTATGGCTACACCTTC. This sequence encodes CSAPPSFYGYTF.

V usage is TRBV20-1 and J usage is TRBJ2-3, with TRBD2 matching 10 bases. CDR1 is DFQATT and CDR2 is SNEGSKA in the germline V gene (reference sequence). The CDR3 loop spans 17 amino acids. V was clipped by 3 bases and J by 1 base; unmatched bases: 10. This chain's CDR3 is CSASSPGLAAGTDTQYF. The DNA of the CDR3 is TGCAGTGCTAGTAGCCCTGGACTAGCGGCAGGCACAGATACGCAGTATTTT.

CDR3 DNA sequence: TGCAGTGCTAGAAGACCTCACAATGAGCAGTTCTTC. Translated, it gives CSARRPHNEQFF. The V and J genes are TRBV20-1 and TRBJ2-1; no reliable D call. Germline assignment: CDR1 DFQATT and CDR2 SNEGSKA (reference sequence). The CDR3 sequence is 12 residues long. Deletions cut 2 bases from V and 5 bases from J, with 7 bases between.

In its sample, this clonotype was seen many times. The rearrangement joins TRBV7-2 to TRBJ1-2, with a possible D match to TRBD1 (5 bases). CDR1 is SGHTA, CDR2 FQGNSA, per germline. This CDR3 comprises 13 residues. V lost 5 bases to trimming and J lost 8 bases, with 15 bases between them. The CDR3 DNA follows: TGTGCCAGCAGCCCCAATTCGGGGGACGGCTACACCTTC. This encodes CASSPNSGDGYTF.

Ten or more counts support this clonotype. The gene calls are TRBV12-3 or TRBV12-4 and TRBJ2-1, with 9 nucleotides matching TRBD2. The CDR3 runs to 15 residues. Losses at the gene ends were 10 bases for V and 0 bases for J; bases not matched to a gene: 7. CDR3 sequence reads: CATTSGYSSYNEQFF. CDR3 coding DNA: TGTGCCACCACTAGCGGGTACAGCTCCTACAATGAGCAGTTCTTC.

This clonotype was observed many times. This chain uses TRBV18 with TRBJ1-6, with 8 bases aligning to TRBD1. Germline CDR1 reads KGHSH; CDR2 reads LQKENI. V was pared by 1 base and J by 10 bases, with 9 bases of the junction left unmatched. The CDR3 sequence is 16 residues long. CDR3 sequence: CASSPRVDREGSPLHF. CDR3 DNA sequence: TGTGCCAGCTCACCACGCGTGGACAGGGAAGGGTCACCCCTCCACTTT.

CDR3 DNA sequence: TGTGCCACCAGCAGAGGACACCAGGGGTTTACCACTGAAGCTTTCTTT. It is translated as CATSRGHQGFTTEAFF. J is TRBJ1-1 and V is TRBV15; TRBD1 is a possible D gene (6 bases). Trimming shortened V by 1 base and J by 4 bases, and 16 bases separated the two germline ends. Germline loops: CDR1 LNHNV, CDR2 YYDKDF (reference sequence). The CDR3 consists of 16 residues.